The 26 T cell receptor beta chains in this list originate from one sample, sequenced in a study of blood T cell repertoires in COVID-19. The repertoire was sequenced with immunoSEQ multiplex PCR; TCRdb's copy has only in-frame clones and lacks some. The sample shows some 97,000 clones, about 84% of them seen only once. The source material was peripheral blood. Receptors were obtained from a human donor in a cohort sampled during active COVID-19.

This clone was detected only a few times. The chain couples TRBV19 to TRBJ1-6, with 11 bases lining up with TRBD1. There are 17 residues in the CDR3. V lost 5 bases, J lost 4 bases, and 7 bases stayed unmatched. Germline V gene data show CDR1 as LNHDA and CDR2 as SQIVND (reference sequence). The CDR3 reads CASSFGTGGSYNSPLHF. The CDR3 DNA sequence: TGTGCCAGTAGTTTCGGGACAGGGGGTTCTTATAATTCACCCCTCCACTTT.

The chain combines TRBV12-3 or TRBV12-4 with TRBJ1-2, with D tentatively TRBD1 (5 bases). CDR3 length: 12 amino acids. Trimming left V 6 bases short and J 4 bases short, with 9 bases between. The CDR3 DNA sequence: TGTGCCAGCAGACTCGACAGCTATGGCTACACCTTC. Translation: CASRLDSYGYTF.

The chain is built from TRBV6-6 and TRBJ1-5; 9 nucleotides agree with TRBD1. The V gene's germline CDR1 is MNHNY and CDR2 SVGAGI (reference sequence). V shed 7 bases and J 6 bases; nucleotides not matched to a gene: 4. This CDR3 has 13 amino acids. CDR3 nucleotides: TGTGCCAGCATCGACAGGGGGGGTCAGCCCCAGCATTTT. It yields the protein CASIDRGGQPQHF.

The genes are TRBV6-5 and TRBJ2-2; perhaps TRBD1 as D (6 bases). The V gene lost 0 bases and the J gene lost 2 bases, with 10 bases spanning the gap. Germline V gene sequence: CDR1 MNHEY, CDR2 SVGAGI. The CDR3 spans 16 residues. The CDR3: CASSYSWGPNTGELFF. CDR3 DNA sequence: TGTGCCAGCAGTTACTCTTGGGGGCCAAACACCGGGGAGCTGTTTTTT.

This clone was detected only once. The chain employs TRBV13 and TRBJ1-4; a weak D match, TRBD1 (5 bases). V dropped 4 bases and J dropped 8 bases, with 14 bases sitting between them. Germline V gene lookup returns CDR1 PRHDT and CDR2 FYEKMQ (reference sequence). CDR3 length: 14 amino acids. CDR3 nucleotides: TGTGCCAGCAGCTACCCCCGGGGGAGCGAAAAACTGTTTTTT. Its protein product is CASSYPRGSEKLFF.

The chain is built from TRBV11-3 and TRBJ2-3; the D is unclear. V lost 1 base and J 1 base, leaving 6 bases between the germline ends. Germline V gives CDR1 SGHNT, CDR2 YENEEA. The CDR3 runs to 14 residues. DNA for the CDR3: TGTGCCAGCAGCTTAGGGGCAGGCACAGATACGCAGTATTTT. Translation gives CASSLGAGTDTQYF.

The J gene is TRBJ1-4, the V gene TRBV9; D possibly corresponds to TRBD1 (6 bases). This CDR3 comprises 16 residues. Trimming removed 4 bases from V and 0 bases from J, with 13 bases in between. Per the germline V gene, CDR1 is SGDLS and CDR2 is YYNGEE. The CDR3 DNA follows: TGTGCCAGCAGCCTTGCGGGGGCGTCAACTAATGAAAAACTGTTTTTT. It is translated as CASSLAGASTNEKLFF.

J is TRBJ1-5 and V is TRBV20-1; a weak D match, TRBD1 (5 bases). This CDR3 region has 15 residues. V lost 4 bases to trimming and J lost 2 bases, with 15 bases between them. From germline, CDR1 is DFQATT and CDR2 SNEGSKA (reference sequence). This CDR3 is CSATEPRGRNQPQHF. CDR3 bases: TGCAGTGCTACTGAGCCAAGGGGCCGCAATCAGCCCCAGCATTTT.

The chain joins TRBV6-4 to TRBJ1-2; TRBD1 aligns across 11 bases. From germline, CDR1 is MRHNA and CDR2 SNTAGT. The CDR3 contains 13 residues. Trimming at V came to 6 bases and at J to 4 bases, leaving 1 base not matched to a gene. DNA of the CDR3: TGTGCCAGCAGAGGACAGGGGGCCTATGGCTACACCTTC. Translated, it gives CASRGQGAYGYTF.

The chain combines TRBV9 with TRBJ2-5; 7 bases are shared with TRBD1. The CDR3 extends over 14 amino acids. CDR1 is SGDLS and CDR2 is YYNGEE in the germline V gene. Trimming at V came to 4 bases and at J to 5 bases, leaving 8 bases not matched to a gene. CDR3 region: CASSLTGVKETQYF. CDR3 bases: TGTGCCAGCAGCCTTACAGGGGTAAAGGAGACCCAGTACTTC.

As DNA, the CDR3 is TGTGCCAGCAGAAGGGTCGTCGGGGGAGACACCGGGGAGCTGTTTTTT. It translates to CASRRVVGGDTGELFF. V gene TRBV9 combines with J gene TRBJ2-2; D may be TRBD2 (6 bases). Germline assignment: CDR1 SGDLS and CDR2 YYNGEE. V was cut by 5 bases and J by 3 bases, with 17 bases left in between. This CDR3 spans 16 amino acids.

The chain joins TRBV12-3 or TRBV12-4 to TRBJ1-1; D gene uncertain. The CDR3 consists of 13 residues. The V end lost 3 bases, the J end lost 1 base, and 6 bases lay between the germline ends. The DNA of the CDR3 is TGTGCCAGCAGTTTTCACGGGAACACTGAAGCTTTCTTT. It encodes CASSFHGNTEAFF.

The chain carries TRBV6-6 and TRBJ1-1; D not resolved. V was shortened by 3 bases and J by 4 bases, with 6 bases between the two germline ends. This CDR3 is built from 12 residues. The V gene's germline CDR1 is MNHNY and CDR2 SVGAGI (reference sequence). CDR3 DNA sequence: TGTGCCAGCAGTTATGGACTCACTGAAGCTTTCTTT. It translates to CASSYGLTEAFF.

This chain links TRBV27 with TRBJ2-3; a weak D match, TRBD2 (6 bases). The germline V and J ends were trimmed by 3 bases and 2 bases, with 12 bases remaining between them. Germline CDR1 reads MNHEY; CDR2 reads SMNVEV (reference sequence). CDR3 length: 15 residues. The CDR3 DNA reads TGTGCCAGCAGTTTTGCTAGCGTTAACACAGATACGCAGTATTTT. Translated, it gives CASSFASVNTDTQYF.

The CDR3: CASSQGVSWGDEKLFF. CDR3 DNA sequence: TGCGCCAGCAGCCAGGGGGTCTCCTGGGGGGATGAAAAACTGTTTTTT. The rearrangement joins TRBV4-1 to TRBJ1-4, with D possibly TRBD1 on 5 matching bases. CDR1 is MGHRA, CDR2 YSYEKL, per germline. Deletions cut 3 bases from V and 6 bases from J, with 17 bases between. The length of the CDR3 is 16 residues.

The chain joins TRBV4-3 to TRBJ2-6; TRBD1 agrees at 8 bases. Germline V lookup: CDR1 LGHNA, CDR2 YSLEER. V lost 1 base, J lost 2 bases, and 13 bases stayed unmatched. This CDR3 spans 20 amino acids. The CDR3 sequence: CASSQASWGQAGAGANVLTF. The CDR3 DNA is TGCGCCAGCAGCCAAGCGTCCTGGGGACAGGCAGGGGCTGGGGCCAACGTCCTGACTTTC.

This chain links TRBV28 with TRBJ1-4; 7 bases fit TRBD1. Germline CDR1 is MDHEN and CDR2 is SYDVKM. The CDR3 runs to 14 residues. With V trimmed by 5 bases and J by 2 bases, 2 bases remained unmatched. As DNA, the CDR3 is TGTGCCAGCAGTCCGGGACAGACTAATGAAAAACTGTTTTTT. This encodes CASSPGQTNEKLFF.

This clone was seen more than once but under ten times. The genes are TRBV6-1 and TRBJ1-4; D not certain. The CDR3 is 12 residues long. Germline values: CDR1 MNHNS, CDR2 SASEGT. With 2 bases removed from V and 7 bases from J, the gap between germline ends came to 5 bases. The CDR3 DNA follows: TGTGCCAGCAGTGAACTAAGTGAAAAACTGTTTTTT. Translating gives CASSELSEKLFF.

The rearrangement links TRBV2 to TRBJ2-5; possible D gene TRBD2, 5 bases. V shed 5 bases and J shed 0 bases, with 10 bases lying between them. Germline V gene sequence: CDR1 SNHLY, CDR2 FYNNEI. The CDR3 runs 14 residues. Here the CDR3 DNA reads TGTGCCAGCAGTCGGTCGGGGTACCAAGAGACCCAGTACTTC. Translating gives CASSRSGYQETQYF.

Here the CDR3 reads CASSFHGVEQYF. In nucleotides, the CDR3 is TGTGCCAGCAGCTTCCACGGGGTGGAGCAGTACTTC. The chain carries TRBV7-9 and TRBJ2-7; TRBD2 is a possible D gene (5 bases). The CDR3 is made up of 12 amino acids. Deletions cut 3 bases from V and 7 bases from J, with 10 bases between. Germline V gene lookup returns CDR1 SEHNR and CDR2 FQNEAQ (reference sequence).

The sample holds one count of this clone. The V call is TRBV14, the J call TRBJ1-2; no reliable D call. This CDR3 contains 15 residues. Trimming took 1 base from V and 7 from J, leaving 16 bases between them. CDR1 is SGHDN, CDR2 FVKESK, per germline. The CDR3 region has the DNA TGTGCCAGCAGCCAAGTAAATTCGGTGGCGGTTGGCTACACCTTC. As protein: CASSQVNSVAVGYTF.

This clone was counted only a few times. Relative to the germline gene, one junction end is altered; a read error may explain this. The V call is TRBV30, the J call TRBJ2-6, with D maybe TRBD1 (6 bases). This CDR3 has 17 amino acids. The germline V gene has CDR1 GTSNPN and CDR2 SVGIG (reference sequence). The chain's CDR3 is CAGSLGTDSSGANVLTF. The DNA for the CDR3 is TGTGCCGGGAGTCTCGGGACGGACAGCTCTGGGGCCAACGTCCTGACTTTC.

The chain links TRBV2 to TRBJ2-3; 10 positions agree with TRBD2. V lost 9 bases, J lost 1 base, and 1 base stayed unmatched. Germline lookup yields CDR1 SNHLY and CDR2 FYNNEI. The CDR3 runs to 13 residues. The chain's CDR3 is CARGTSGTDTQYF. In DNA form, the CDR3 reads TGTGCCAGAGGGACTAGCGGCACAGATACGCAGTATTTT.

The chain's CDR3 is CASISGDQNTEAFF. The CDR3 nucleotides are TGTGCCAGCATTTCAGGGGACCAGAACACTGAAGCTTTCTTT. The genes are TRBV6-5 and TRBJ1-1; TRBD1 is a possible D gene (6 bases). Germline loops: CDR1 MNHEY, CDR2 SVGAGI. The V end lost 7 bases, the J end lost 1 base, and 13 bases lay between the germline ends. The CDR3 consists of 14 residues.

CDR3: CASSRSTGGGSNQPQHF. The CDR3 DNA reads TGTGCCAGTAGTCGATCAACAGGGGGAGGAAGCAATCAGCCCCAGCATTTT. This chain joins TRBV19 and TRBJ1-5, with 8 bases lining up with TRBD1. This CDR3 has 17 amino acids. In germline, CDR1 is LNHDA, CDR2 SQIVND (reference sequence). V trimming: 5 bases; J trimming: 1 base; junction bases outside the gene matches: 10. Variable domain in full (rest from reference TRBV19 and TRBJ1-5): DGGITQSPKYLFRKEGQNVTLSCEQNLNHDAMYWYRQDPGQGLRLIYYSQIVNDFQKGDIAEGYSVSREKKESFPLTVTSAQKNPTAFYLCASSRSTGGGSNQPQHFGDGTRLSIL.

This clone was observed a handful of times. J is TRBJ2-7 and V is TRBV19; 11 bases line up with TRBD2. Germline CDR1 and CDR2: LNHDA and SQIVND (reference sequence). This CDR3 is built from 15 residues. V was clipped by 6 bases and J by 3 bases; unmatched bases: 7. In nucleotides, the CDR3 is TGTGCCAGTAGCCTAGGAGGGACTAGCGGCTACGAGCAGTACTTC. It translates to CASSLGGTSGYEQYF. The variable domain in full, completed from reference TRBV19 and TRBJ2-7, reads DGGITQSPKYLFRKEGQNVTLSCEQNLNHDAMYWYRQDPGQGLRLIYYSQIVNDFQKGDIAEGYSVSREKKESFPLTVTSAQKNPTAFYLCASSLGGTSGYEQYFGPGTRLTVT.